This T cell receptor beta chain was identified in a study of CD8+CD57+ T cells in acquired aplastic anemia. Losses at the gene ends were 2 bases for V and 3 bases for J; bases not matched to a gene: 2. Germline V gene lookup returns CDR1 KGHDR and CDR2 SFDVKD. The CDR3 covers 16 residues. Genomic DNA acted as the template from which TCR beta VDJ combination and CDR3 sequence profiling were carried out. MiXCR, run by TCRdb on the reads, gives a single entry per CDR3 protein. The sample comprises 150,000 to 200,000 distinct CDR3 sequences, 35% to 55% of which are singletons, and about 1.1% rests with the top ten.

Sequencing used sorted CD4+, CD8+, or CD8+CD57+ T cells (not recorded which) from PBMCs. The rearrangement links TRBV24-1 to TRBJ2-1; TRBD2 matches 11 bases. This receptor was identified in a human donor in good health. CDR3 DNA: TGTGCCACCAGTGATTCTAGCGGGGGGCTCTACAATGAGCAGTTCTTC. The encoded protein is CATSDSSGGLYNEQFF.